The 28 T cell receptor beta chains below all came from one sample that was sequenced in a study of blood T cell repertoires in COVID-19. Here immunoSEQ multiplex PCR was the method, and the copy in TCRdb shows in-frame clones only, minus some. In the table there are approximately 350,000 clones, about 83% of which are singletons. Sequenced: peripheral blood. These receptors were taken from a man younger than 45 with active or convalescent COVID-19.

CDR3 nucleotide sequence: TGTGCCAGCAACCCTACGACAGGGGTTGGAAAACTGTTTTTT. Translation gives CASNPTTGVGKLFF. This chain joins TRBV11-2 and TRBJ1-4; TRBD1 matches at 8 bases. V shed 7 bases, J shed 10 bases, and the junction held 11 bases outside the gene matches. The CDR3 runs 14 residues. CDR1 is SGHAT, CDR2 FQNNGV, per germline.

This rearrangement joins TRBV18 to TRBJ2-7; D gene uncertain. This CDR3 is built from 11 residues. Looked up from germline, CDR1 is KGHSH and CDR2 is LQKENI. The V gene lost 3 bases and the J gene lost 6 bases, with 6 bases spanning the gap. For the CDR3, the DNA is TGTGCCAGCTCACCCCGGGTCGAGCAGTACTTC. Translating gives CASSPRVEQYF.

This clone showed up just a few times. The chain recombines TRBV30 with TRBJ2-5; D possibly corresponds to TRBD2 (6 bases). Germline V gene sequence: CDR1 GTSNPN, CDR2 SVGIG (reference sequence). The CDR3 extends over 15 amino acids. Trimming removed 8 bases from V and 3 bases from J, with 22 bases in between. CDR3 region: CAQGVGTLSKETQYF. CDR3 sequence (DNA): TGTGCCCAGGGCGTAGGGACTCTAAGCAAAGAGACCCAGTACTTC.

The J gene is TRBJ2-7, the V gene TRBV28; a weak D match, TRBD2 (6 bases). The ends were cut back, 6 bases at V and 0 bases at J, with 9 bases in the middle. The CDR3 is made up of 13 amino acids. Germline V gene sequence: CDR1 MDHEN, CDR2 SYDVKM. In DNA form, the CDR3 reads TGTGCCAGCAGCTTTAGCGGCTCCTACGAGCAGTACTTC. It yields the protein CASSFSGSYEQYF.

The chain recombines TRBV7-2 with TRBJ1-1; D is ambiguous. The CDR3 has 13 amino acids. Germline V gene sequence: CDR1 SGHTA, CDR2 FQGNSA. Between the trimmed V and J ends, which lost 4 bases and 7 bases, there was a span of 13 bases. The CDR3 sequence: CASSSTLVGEAFF. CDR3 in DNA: TGTGCCAGCAGCTCAACCCTAGTGGGTGAAGCTTTCTTT.

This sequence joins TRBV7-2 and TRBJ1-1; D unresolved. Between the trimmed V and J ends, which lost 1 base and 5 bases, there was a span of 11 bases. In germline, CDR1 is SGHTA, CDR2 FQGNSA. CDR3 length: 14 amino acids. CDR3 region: CASSLERDGTEAFF. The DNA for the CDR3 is TGTGCCAGCAGCTTAGAGAGGGATGGGACTGAAGCTTTCTTT.

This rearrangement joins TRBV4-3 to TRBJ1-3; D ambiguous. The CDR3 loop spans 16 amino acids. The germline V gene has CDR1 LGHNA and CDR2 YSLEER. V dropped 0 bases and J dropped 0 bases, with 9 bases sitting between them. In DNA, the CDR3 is TGCGCCAGCAGCCAAGATTCCAGGTCCTCTGGAAACACCATATATTTT. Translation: CASSQDSRSSGNTIYF.

The CDR3 bases are TGTGCCAGCAGCTTCACCGGGACAAATAGTAATTCACCCCTCCACTTT. Translated: CASSFTGTNSNSPLHF. The V and J genes are TRBV7-2 and TRBJ1-6, with D possibly matching TRBD1 (6 bases). V lost 3 bases to trimming and J lost 6 bases, with 15 bases between them. The CDR3 runs 16 residues. Looked up from germline, CDR1 is SGHTA and CDR2 is FQGNSA.

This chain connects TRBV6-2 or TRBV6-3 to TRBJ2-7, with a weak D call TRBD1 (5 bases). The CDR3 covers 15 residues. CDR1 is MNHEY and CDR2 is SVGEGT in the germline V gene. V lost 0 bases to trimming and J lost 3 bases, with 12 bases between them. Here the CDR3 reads CASSYSNAGNYEQYF. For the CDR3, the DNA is TGTGCCAGCAGTTACTCGAATGCAGGGAACTACGAGCAGTACTTC.

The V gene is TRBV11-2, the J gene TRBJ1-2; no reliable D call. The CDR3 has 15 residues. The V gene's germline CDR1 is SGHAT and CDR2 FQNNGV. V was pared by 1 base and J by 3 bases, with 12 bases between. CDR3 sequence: CASSLGAKSDYGYTF. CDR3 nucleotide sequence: TGTGCCAGCAGCTTAGGGGCTAAATCCGACTATGGCTACACCTTC.

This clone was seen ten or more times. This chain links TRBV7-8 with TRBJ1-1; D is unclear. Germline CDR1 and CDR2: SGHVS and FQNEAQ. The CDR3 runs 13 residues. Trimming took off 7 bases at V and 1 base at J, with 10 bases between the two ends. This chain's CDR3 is CASNLHWNTEAFF. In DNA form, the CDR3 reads TGTGCCAGCAACCTTCACTGGAACACTGAAGCTTTCTTT.

The CDR3 region is CASSLLVSGELFF. In DNA, the CDR3 is TGTGCCAGCAGTTTACTGGTGAGCGGGGAGCTGTTTTTT. J is TRBJ2-2 and V is TRBV12-3 or TRBV12-4, with D unresolved. The CDR3 has 13 residues. The germline V and J ends were trimmed by 2 bases and 7 bases, with 8 bases remaining between them.

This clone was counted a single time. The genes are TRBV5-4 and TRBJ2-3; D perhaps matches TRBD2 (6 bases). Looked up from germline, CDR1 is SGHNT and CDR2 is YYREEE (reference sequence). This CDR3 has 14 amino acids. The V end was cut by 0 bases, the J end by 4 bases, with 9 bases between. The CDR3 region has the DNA TGTGCCAGCAGCTTGGCCAGCGGGTCAGATACGCAGTATTTT. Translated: CASSLASGSDTQYF.

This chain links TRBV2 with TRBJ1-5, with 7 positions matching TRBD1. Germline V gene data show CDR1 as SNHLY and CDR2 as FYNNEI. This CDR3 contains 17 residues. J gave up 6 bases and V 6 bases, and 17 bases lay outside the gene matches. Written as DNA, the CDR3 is TGTGCCAGCAGCGAACACCCCTCAGGAGGGGGCGGTCAGCCCCAGCATTTT. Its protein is CASSEHPSGGGGQPQHF.

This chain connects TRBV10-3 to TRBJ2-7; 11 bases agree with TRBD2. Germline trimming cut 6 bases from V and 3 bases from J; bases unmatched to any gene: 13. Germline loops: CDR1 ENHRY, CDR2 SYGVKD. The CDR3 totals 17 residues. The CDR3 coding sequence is TGTGCCATCAGGATGGGGACTAGCGGATCGGAACGCTACGAGCAGTACTTC. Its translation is CAIRMGTSGSERYEQYF.

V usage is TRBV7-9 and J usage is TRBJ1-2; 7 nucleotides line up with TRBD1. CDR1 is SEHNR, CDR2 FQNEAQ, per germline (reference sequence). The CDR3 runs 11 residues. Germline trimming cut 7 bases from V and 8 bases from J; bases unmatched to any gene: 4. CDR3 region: CASNQGVGYTF. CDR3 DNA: TGTGCCAGCAACCAGGGGGTCGGCTACACCTTC.

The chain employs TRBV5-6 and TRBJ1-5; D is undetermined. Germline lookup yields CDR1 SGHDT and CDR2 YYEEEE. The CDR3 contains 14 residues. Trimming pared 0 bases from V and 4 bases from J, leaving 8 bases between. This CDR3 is CASSLGQTNQPQHF. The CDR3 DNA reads TGTGCCAGCAGCTTGGGTCAGACTAATCAGCCCCAGCATTTT.

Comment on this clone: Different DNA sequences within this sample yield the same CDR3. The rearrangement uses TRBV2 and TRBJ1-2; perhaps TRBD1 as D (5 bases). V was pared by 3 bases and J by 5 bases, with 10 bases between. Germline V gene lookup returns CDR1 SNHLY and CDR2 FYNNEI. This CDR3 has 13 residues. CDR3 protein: CASSEGQGYGYTF. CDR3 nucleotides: TGTGCCAGCAGTGAGGGGCAGGGATATGGCTACACCTTC.

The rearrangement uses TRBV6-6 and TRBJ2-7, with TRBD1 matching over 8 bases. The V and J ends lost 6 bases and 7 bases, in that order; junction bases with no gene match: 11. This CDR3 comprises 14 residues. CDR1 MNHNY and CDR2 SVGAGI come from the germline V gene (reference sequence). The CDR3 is CASRTDRGHGEQYF. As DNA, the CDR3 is TGTGCCAGCAGAACTGACAGGGGTCATGGTGAGCAGTACTTC.

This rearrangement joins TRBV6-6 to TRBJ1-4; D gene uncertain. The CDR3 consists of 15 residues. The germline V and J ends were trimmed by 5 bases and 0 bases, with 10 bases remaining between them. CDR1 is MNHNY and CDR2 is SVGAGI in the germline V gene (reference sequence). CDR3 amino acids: CASSTGGATNEKLFF. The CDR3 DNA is TGTGCCAGCAGTACTGGAGGAGCAACTAATGAAAAACTGTTTTTT.

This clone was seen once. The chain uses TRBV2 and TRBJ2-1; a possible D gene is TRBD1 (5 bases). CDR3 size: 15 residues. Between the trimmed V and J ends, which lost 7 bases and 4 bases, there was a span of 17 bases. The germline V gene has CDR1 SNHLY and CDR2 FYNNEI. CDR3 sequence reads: CASKAASGAYNEQFF. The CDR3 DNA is TGTGCCAGCAAGGCAGCTTCTGGGGCTTACAATGAGCAGTTCTTC.

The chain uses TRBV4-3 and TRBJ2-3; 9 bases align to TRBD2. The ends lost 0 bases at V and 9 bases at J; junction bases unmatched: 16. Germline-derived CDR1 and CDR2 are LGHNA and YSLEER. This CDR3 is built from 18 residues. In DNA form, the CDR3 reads TGCGCCAGCAGCCAAGAATTATCTAGCGGGACACCCAGAAGGACGCAGTATTTT. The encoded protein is CASSQELSSGTPRRTQYF.

CDR3: CASSQGGGDEQYF. In DNA, the CDR3 is TGTGCCAGCAGCCAAGGGGGCGGTGACGAGCAGTACTTC. The V gene is TRBV3-1 (or the pseudogene TRBV3-2), the J gene TRBJ2-7, with a weak D call TRBD1 (5 bases). Germline values: CDR1 LGHDT, CDR2 YNNKEL (reference sequence). The CDR3 totals 13 residues. Trimming left V 1 base short and J 5 bases short, with 9 bases between.

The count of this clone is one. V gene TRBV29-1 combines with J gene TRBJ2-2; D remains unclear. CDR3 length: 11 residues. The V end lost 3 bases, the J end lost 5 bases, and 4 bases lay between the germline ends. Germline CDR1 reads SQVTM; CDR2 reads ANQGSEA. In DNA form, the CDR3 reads TGCAGCGTTGAGAGAACCGGGGAGCTGTTTTTT. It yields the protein CSVERTGELFF.

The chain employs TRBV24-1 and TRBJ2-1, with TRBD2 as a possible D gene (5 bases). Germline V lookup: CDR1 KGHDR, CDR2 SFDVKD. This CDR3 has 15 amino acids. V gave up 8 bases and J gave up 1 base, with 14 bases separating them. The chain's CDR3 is CATTGGPFSYNEQFF. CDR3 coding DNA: TGTGCCACCACCGGCGGGCCGTTTTCCTACAATGAGCAGTTCTTC.

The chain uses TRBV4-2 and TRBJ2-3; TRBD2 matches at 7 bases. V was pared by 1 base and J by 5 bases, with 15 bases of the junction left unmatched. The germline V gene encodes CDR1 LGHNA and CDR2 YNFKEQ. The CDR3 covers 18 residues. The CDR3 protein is CASSQVVWGEGQKDTQYF. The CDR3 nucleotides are TGTGCCAGCAGCCAAGTGGTGTGGGGGGAGGGCCAAAAAGATACGCAGTATTTT.

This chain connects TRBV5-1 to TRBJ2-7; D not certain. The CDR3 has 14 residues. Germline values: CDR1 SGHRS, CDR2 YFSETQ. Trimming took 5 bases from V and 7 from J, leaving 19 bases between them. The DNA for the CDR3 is TGCGCCAGCAGAAATGTGGGCAAATTTTTAGAGCAGTACTTC. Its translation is CASRNVGKFLEQYF.

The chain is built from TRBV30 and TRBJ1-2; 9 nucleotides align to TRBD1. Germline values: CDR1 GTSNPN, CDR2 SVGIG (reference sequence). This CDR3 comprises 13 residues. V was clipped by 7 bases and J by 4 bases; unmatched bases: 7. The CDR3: CAFKTGGVYGYTF. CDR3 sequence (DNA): TGTGCCTTCAAAACAGGGGGCGTCTATGGCTACACCTTC.